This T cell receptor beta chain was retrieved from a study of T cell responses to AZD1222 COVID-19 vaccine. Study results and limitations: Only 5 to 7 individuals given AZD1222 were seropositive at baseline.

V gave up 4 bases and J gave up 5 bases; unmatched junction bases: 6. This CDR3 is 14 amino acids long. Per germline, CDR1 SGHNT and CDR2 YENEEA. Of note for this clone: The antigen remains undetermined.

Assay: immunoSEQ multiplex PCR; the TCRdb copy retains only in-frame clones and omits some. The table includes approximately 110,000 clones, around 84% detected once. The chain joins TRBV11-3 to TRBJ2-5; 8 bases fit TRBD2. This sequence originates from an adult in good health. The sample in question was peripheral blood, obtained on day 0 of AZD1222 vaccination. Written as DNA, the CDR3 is TGTGCCAGCAGCTCCCGAGGCGGGAGGGAGACCCAGTACTTC. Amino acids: CASSSRGGRETQYF. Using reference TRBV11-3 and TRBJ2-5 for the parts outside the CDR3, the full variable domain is EAGVVQSPRYKIIEKKQPVAFWCNPISGHNTLYWYLQNLGQGPELLIRYENEEAVDDSQLPKDRFSAERLKGVDSTLKIQPAELGDSAVYLCASSSRGGRETQYFGPGTRLLVL.